This entry lists 6 T cell receptor beta chains sequenced from one sample in a study of blood T cells in healthy people across ages. A second PCR, run for roughly 7 to 11 cycles, used a sample-barcoded 5' primer plus a J-beta primer mix. Using its own MiXCR run on the 5' RACE reads, TCRdb lists one record per CDR3 protein. This sample carries 730,000 or so distinct CDR3 sequences, around 40% of them seen once, and the ten largest clones take 20% to 25%. The sample consisted of blood. The receptors shown here come from a woman aged 60-70 years in good health.

This clonotype was found a few times. The V and J genes are TRBV12-3 or TRBV12-4 and TRBJ2-7; D uncertain. V lost 4 bases and J lost 0, with 13 bases in between. The CDR3 runs 15 residues. In nucleotides, the CDR3 is TGTGCCAGCAGTTCCCTGAGGACCGTCTCCTACGAGCAGTACTTC. The encoded protein is CASSSLRTVSYEQYF.

The chain uses TRBV27 and TRBJ1-2, with 7 bases fitting TRBD1. CDR3 length: 14 residues. Germline V CDR1 and CDR2: MNHEY, SMNVEV (reference sequence). The V and J ends lost 6 bases and 8 bases, in that order; junction bases with no gene match: 12. The chain's CDR3 is CASRPIGQVAGYTF. In DNA, the CDR3 is TGTGCCAGCAGACCCATTGGACAGGTGGCGGGCTACACCTTC.

This clonotype was observed once. The chain employs TRBV5-6 and TRBJ2-3, with D unclear. Germline V gene lookup returns CDR1 SGHDT and CDR2 YYEEEE. The CDR3 has 12 amino acids. Trimming cost V 6 bases and J 2 bases, with 7 bases left between them. Written as DNA, the CDR3 is TGTGCCAGCATCTTTATCACAGATACGCAGTATTTT. It is translated as CASIFITDTQYF.

The V gene is TRBV11-1, the J gene TRBJ2-5; a weak D match, TRBD1 (5 bases). The germline CDR1 and CDR2 sequences are SGHAT and FQDESV (reference sequence). The germline V and J ends were trimmed by 6 bases and 0 bases, with 11 bases remaining between them. This CDR3 comprises 14 residues. In nucleotides, the CDR3 is TGTGCCAGCAGTCTCCGACAGTACCAAGAGACCCAGTACTTC. It yields the protein CASSLRQYQETQYF.

Notes on this clonotype: A much larger clonotype is one base distant, so this may be a read error. This chain joins TRBV7-2 and TRBJ2-1; possibly TRBD2 for D (6 bases). Germline values: CDR1 SGHTA, CDR2 FQGNSA. The CDR3 is made up of 16 amino acids. CDR3: CASRIGGAPSYDEQFF. The CDR3 DNA follows: TGTGCCAGCAGGATTGGAGGGGCCCCCTCCTACGATGAGCAGTTCTTC.

The V and J genes are TRBV7-2 and TRBJ2-3, with D maybe TRBD2 (6 bases). V was pared by 5 bases and J by 7 bases, with 19 bases between. Germline V gene sequence: CDR1 SGHTA, CDR2 FQGNSA. CDR3 length equals 15 residues. DNA of the CDR3: TGTGCCAGCAGCCTGGGACCGGGGGAGAGCAATACGCAGTATTTT. Translated: CASSLGPGESNTQYF.